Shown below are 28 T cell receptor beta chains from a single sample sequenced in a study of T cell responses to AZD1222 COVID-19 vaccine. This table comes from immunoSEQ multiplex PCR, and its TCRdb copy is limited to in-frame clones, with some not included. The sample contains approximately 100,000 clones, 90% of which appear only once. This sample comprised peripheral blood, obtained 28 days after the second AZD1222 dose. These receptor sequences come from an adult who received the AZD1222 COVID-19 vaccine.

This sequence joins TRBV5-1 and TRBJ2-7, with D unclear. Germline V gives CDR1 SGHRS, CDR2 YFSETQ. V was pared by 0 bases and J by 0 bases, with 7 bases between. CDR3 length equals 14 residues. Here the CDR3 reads CASSLEAVSYEQYF. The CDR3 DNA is TGCGCCAGCAGCTTGGAGGCAGTCTCCTACGAGCAGTACTTC.

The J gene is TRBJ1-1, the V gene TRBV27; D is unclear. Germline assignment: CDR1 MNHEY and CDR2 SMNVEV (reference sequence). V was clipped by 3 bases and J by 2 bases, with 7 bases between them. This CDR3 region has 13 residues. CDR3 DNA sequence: TGTGCCAGCAGTTTCTCCCTTAACACTGAAGCTTTCTTT. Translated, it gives CASSFSLNTEAFF.

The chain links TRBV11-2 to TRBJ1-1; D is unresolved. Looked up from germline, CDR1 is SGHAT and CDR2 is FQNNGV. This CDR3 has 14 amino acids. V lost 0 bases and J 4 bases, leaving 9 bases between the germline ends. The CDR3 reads CASSLDGVGTEAFF. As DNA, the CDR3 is TGTGCCAGCAGCTTAGATGGGGTAGGCACTGAAGCTTTCTTT.

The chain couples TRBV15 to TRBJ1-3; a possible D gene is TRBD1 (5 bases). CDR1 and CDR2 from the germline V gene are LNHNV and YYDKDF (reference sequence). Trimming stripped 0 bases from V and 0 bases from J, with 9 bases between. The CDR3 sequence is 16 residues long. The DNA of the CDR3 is TGTGCCACCAGCAGAGATCGGGGGGGCTCTGGAAACACCATATATTTT. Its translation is CATSRDRGGSGNTIYF.

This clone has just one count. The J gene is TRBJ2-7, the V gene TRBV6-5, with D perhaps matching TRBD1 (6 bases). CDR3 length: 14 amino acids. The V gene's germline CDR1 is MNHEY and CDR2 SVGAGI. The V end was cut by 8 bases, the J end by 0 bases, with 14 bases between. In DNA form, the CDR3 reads TGTGCCAGCCCCGGGACACGGAGCTCCTACGAGCAGTACTTC. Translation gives CASPGTRSSYEQYF.

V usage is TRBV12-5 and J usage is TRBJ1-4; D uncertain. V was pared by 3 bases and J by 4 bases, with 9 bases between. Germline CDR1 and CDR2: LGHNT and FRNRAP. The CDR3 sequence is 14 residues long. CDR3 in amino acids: CASGFYSLNEKLFF. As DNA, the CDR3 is TGTGCTAGTGGTTTTTACAGTCTTAATGAAAAACTGTTTTTT.

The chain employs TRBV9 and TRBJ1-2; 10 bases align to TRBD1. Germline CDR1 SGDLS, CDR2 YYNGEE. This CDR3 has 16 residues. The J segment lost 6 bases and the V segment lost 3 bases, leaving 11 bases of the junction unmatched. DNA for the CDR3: TGTGCCAGCAGCGAGGGGTCCTGGGACAGGGGTAATGGCTACACCTTC. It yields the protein CASSEGSWDRGNGYTF.

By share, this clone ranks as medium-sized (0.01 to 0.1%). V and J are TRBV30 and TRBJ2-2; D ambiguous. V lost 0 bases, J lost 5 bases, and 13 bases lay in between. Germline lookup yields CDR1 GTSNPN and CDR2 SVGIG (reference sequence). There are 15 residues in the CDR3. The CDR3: CAWSVQDSQTGELFF. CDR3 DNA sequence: TGTGCCTGGAGTGTACAAGACTCCCAAACCGGGGAGCTGTTTTTT.

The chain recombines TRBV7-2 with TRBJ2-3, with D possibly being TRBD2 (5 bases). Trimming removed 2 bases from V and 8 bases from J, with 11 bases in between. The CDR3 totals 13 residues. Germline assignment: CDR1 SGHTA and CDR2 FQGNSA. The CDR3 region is CASSLRGIGTQYF. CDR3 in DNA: TGTGCCAGCAGCTTACGGGGTATAGGTACGCAGTATTTT.

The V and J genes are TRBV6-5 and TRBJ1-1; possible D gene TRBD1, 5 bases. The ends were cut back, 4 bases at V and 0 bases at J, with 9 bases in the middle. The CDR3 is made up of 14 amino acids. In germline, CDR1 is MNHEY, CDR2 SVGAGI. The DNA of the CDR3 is TGTGCCAGCAGTTCGGGACTTTTGAACACTGAAGCTTTCTTT. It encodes CASSSGLLNTEAFF.

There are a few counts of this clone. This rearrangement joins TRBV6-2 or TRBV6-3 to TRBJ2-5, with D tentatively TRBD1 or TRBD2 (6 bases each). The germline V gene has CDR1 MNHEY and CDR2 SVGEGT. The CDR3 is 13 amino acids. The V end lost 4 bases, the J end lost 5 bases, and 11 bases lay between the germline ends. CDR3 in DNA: TGTGCCAGCAGTTGGGGGGCTTGGGAGACCCAGTACTTC. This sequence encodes CASSWGAWETQYF.

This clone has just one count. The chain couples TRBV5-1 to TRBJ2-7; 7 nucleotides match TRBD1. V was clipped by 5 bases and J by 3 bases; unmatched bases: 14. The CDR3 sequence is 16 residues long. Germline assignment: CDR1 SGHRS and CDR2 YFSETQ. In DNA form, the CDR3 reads TGCGCCAGCAGTGGGGGATCCGGGACAGTGAACTACGAGCAGTACTTC. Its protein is CASSGGSGTVNYEQYF.

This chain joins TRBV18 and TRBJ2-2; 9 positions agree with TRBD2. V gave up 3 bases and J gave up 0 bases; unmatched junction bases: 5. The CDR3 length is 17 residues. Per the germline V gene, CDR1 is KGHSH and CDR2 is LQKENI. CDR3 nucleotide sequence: TGTGCCAGCTCACCGAATAGCGGGGGTTCGAACACCGGGGAGCTGTTTTTT. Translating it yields CASSPNSGGSNTGELFF.

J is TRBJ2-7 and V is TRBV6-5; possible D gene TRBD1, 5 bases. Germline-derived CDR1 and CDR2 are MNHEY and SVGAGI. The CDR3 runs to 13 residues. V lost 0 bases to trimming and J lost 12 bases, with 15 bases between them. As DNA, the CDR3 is TGTGCCAGCAGTTACTCGGGTGTACAGGCCCCGTACTTC. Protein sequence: CASSYSGVQAPYF.

CDR3 nucleotides: TGTGCCAGCAGCGGACAACTAGGGGGCGTTTCAGATACGCAGTATTTT. Protein product: CASSGQLGGVSDTQYF. The rearrangement joins TRBV5-8 to TRBJ2-3; 7 nucleotides match TRBD1. The J segment lost 4 bases and the V segment lost 4 bases, leaving 12 bases of the junction unmatched. The CDR3 contains 16 residues. CDR1 and CDR2 from the germline V gene are SGHTS and YDEGEE.

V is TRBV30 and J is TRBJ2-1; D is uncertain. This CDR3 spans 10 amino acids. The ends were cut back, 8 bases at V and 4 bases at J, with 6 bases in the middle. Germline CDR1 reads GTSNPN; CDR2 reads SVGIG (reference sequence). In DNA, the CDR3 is TGTGCCGGGCGTTACAATGAGCAGTTCTTC. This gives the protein CAGRYNEQFF.

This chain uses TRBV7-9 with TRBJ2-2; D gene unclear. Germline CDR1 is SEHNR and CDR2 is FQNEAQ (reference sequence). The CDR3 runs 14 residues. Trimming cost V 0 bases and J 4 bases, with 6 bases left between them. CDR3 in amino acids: CASSLALSTGELFF. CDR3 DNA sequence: TGTGCCAGCAGCTTAGCGCTCTCCACCGGGGAGCTGTTTTTT.

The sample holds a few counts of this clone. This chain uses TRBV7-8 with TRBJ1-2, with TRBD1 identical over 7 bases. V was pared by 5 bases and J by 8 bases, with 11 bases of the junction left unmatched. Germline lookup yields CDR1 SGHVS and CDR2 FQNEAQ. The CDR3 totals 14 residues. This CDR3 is CASSPPDRVRGYTF. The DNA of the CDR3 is TGTGCCAGCAGCCCCCCTGACAGGGTCAGGGGCTACACCTTC.

The CDR3 region is CASSRGGLGSPLHF. The CDR3 nucleotides read TGTGCCAGCAGCCGAGGTGGGTTAGGGTCACCCCTCCACTTT. The J gene is TRBJ1-6, the V gene TRBV13; D is unresolved. This CDR3 is built from 14 residues. CDR1 is PRHDT and CDR2 is FYEKMQ in the germline V gene (reference sequence). Trimming took 5 bases from V and 10 from J, leaving 15 bases between them.

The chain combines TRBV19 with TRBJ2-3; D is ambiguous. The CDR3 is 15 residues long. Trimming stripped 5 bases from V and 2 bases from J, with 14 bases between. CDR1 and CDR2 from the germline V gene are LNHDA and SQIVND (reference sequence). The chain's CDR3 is CASSEQIRNTDTQYF. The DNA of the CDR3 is TGTGCCAGTAGTGAGCAGATAAGAAACACAGATACGCAGTATTTT.

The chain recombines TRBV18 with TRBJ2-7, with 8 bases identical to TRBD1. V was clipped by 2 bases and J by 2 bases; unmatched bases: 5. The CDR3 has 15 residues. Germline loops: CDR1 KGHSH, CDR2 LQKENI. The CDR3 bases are TGTGCCAGCTCACCATTTGACAGGGGTACCTACGAGCAGTACTTC. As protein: CASSPFDRGTYEQYF. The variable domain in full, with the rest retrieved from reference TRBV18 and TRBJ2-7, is NAGVMQNPRHLVRRRGQEARLRCSPMKGHSHVYWYRQLPEEGLKFMVYLQKENIIDESGMPKERFSAEFPKEGPSILRIQQVVRGDSAAYFCASSPFDRGTYEQYFGPGTRLTVT.

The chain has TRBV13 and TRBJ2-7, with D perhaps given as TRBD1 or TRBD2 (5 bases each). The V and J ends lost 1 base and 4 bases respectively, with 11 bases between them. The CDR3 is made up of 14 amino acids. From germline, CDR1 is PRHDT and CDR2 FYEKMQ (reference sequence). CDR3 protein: CASSLDRGAYEQYF. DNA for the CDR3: TGTGCCAGCAGCTTAGATAGAGGGGCATACGAGCAGTACTTC.

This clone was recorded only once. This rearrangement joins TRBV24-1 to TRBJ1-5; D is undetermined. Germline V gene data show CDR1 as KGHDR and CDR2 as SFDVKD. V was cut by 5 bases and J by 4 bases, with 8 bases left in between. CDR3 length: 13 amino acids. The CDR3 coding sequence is TGTGCCACCAGTGGGACCGGGAATCAGCCCCAGCATTTT. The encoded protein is CATSGTGNQPQHF.

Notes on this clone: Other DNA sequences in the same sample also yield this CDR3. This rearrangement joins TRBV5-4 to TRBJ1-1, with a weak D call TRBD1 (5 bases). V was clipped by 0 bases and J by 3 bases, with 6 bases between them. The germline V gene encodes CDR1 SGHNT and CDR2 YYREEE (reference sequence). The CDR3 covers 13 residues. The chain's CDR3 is CASSLGGDTEAFF. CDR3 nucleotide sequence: TGTGCCAGCAGCTTGGGAGGGGACACTGAAGCTTTCTTT.

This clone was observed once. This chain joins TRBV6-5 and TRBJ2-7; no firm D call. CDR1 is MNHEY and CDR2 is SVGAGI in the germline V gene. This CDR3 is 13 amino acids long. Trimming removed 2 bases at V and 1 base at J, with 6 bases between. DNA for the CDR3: TGTGCCAGCAGTTACGGGGAATCCTACGAGCAGTACTTC. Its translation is CASSYGESYEQYF.

The CDR3 is CSVEAADRYEQYF. In nucleotides, the CDR3 is TGCAGCGTTGAGGCTGCGGATAGGTACGAGCAGTACTTC. The chain employs TRBV29-1 and TRBJ2-7; D not certain. Germline CDR1 and CDR2: SQVTM and ANQGSEA. This CDR3 comprises 13 residues. With 3 bases removed from V and 4 bases from J, the gap between germline ends came to 13 bases.

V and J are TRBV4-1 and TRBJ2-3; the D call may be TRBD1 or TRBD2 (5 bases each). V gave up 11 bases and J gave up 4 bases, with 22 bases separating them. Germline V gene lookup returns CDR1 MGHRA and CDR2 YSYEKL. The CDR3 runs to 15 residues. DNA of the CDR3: TGCGCCGCTTCGGGATCGAGGGGACGCGCAGATACGCAGTATTTT. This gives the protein CAASGSRGRADTQYF.

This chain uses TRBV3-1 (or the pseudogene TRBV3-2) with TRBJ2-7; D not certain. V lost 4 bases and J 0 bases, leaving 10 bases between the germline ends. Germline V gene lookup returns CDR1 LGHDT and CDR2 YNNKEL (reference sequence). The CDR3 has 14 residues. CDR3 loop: CASSLDQSSYEQYF. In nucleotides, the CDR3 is TGTGCCAGCAGCCTCGATCAGAGCTCCTACGAGCAGTACTTC.